The 12 T cell receptor beta chains presented below share a single source sample, sequenced in a study of T cell responses to AZD1222 COVID-19 vaccine. Some clones are missing from TCRdb's copy, which holds only in-frame ones; the method was immunoSEQ multiplex PCR. The sample lists 60,000 to 70,000 clones, roughly 85% occurring once. Source: peripheral blood, taken on day 0 of AZD1222 vaccination. These TCRs come from an adult in good health.

The chain uses TRBV14 and TRBJ1-1, with D unresolved. The CDR3 contains 13 residues. Trimming left V 0 bases short and J 0 bases short, with 2 bases between. Germline V gene data show CDR1 as SGHDN and CDR2 as FVKESK. CDR3 sequence reads: CASSQELNTEAFF. The CDR3 nucleotides are TGTGCCAGCAGCCAAGAATTGAACACTGAAGCTTTCTTT.

J is TRBJ2-3 and V is TRBV5-1, with D perhaps TRBD1 (6 bases). The V and J ends lost 0 bases and 6 bases respectively, with 11 bases between them. Per the germline V gene, CDR1 is SGHRS and CDR2 is YFSETQ. CDR3 length: 14 residues. The CDR3 sequence: CASSLGTGKDTQYF. The CDR3 nucleotides read TGCGCCAGCAGCTTGGGTACAGGGAAGGATACGCAGTATTTT. The full variable domain, in which reference TRBV5-1 and TRBJ2-3 provide the parts outside the CDR3, is KAGVTQTPRYLIKTRGQQVTLSCSPISGHRSVSWYQQTPGQGLQFLFEYFSETQRNKGNFPGRFSGRQFSNSRSEMNVSTLELGDSALYLCASSLGTGKDTQYFGPGTRLTVL.

The genes are TRBV5-1 and TRBJ2-6, with D uncertain. Germline CDR1 is SGHRS and CDR2 is YFSETQ. The length of the CDR3 is 14 residues. This CDR3 is CRRQIFSGANVLTF. CDR3 nucleotide sequence: TGCCGTAGGCAGATTTTCTCTGGGGCCAACGTCCTGACTTTC.

This clone was seen just once. The V gene is TRBV5-1, the J gene TRBJ1-4; the match to TRBD1 covers 9 bases. J lost 0 bases, V lost 0 bases, and 3 bases had no gene match. The CDR3 contains 17 residues. CDR1 is SGHRS, CDR2 YFSETQ, per germline. The CDR3 protein is CASSLEGQGSTNEKLFF. The CDR3 nucleotides read TGCGCCAGCAGCTTGGAGGGACAGGGCTCAACTAATGAAAAACTGTTTTTT. The whole variable domain, remainder taken from reference TRBV5-1 and TRBJ1-4, is KAGVTQTPRYLIKTRGQQVTLSCSPISGHRSVSWYQQTPGQGLQFLFEYFSETQRNKGNFPGRFSGRQFSNSRSEMNVSTLELGDSALYLCASSLEGQGSTNEKLFFGSGTQLSVL.

The chain combines TRBV5-1 with TRBJ1-3; 7 nucleotides match TRBD1. V was clipped by 1 base and J by 1 base; unmatched bases: 8. CDR1 and CDR2 from the germline V gene are SGHRS and YFSETQ. This CDR3 spans 17 amino acids. In DNA form, the CDR3 reads TGCGCCAGCAGCTTGAGGGTCAGGGGGTCTTCTGGAAACACCATATATTTT. It yields the protein CASSLRVRGSSGNTIYF.

The J gene is TRBJ1-5, the V gene TRBV21-1. TRBV21-1 is flagged as a pseudogene. The CDR3 covers 17 residues. The CDR3 reads CASSPGAGKRGNQPQHF. CDR3 nucleotide sequence: TGTGCCAGCAGTCCAGGGGCGGGGAAAAGGGGCAATCAGCCCCAGCATTTT.

This sequence joins TRBV7-9 and TRBJ2-3; D remains ambiguous. With 6 bases removed from V and 3 bases from J, the gap between germline ends came to 7 bases. In germline, CDR1 is SEHNR, CDR2 FQNEAQ (reference sequence). The CDR3 is made up of 12 amino acids. CDR3 residues: CASSPETDTQYF. The CDR3, as DNA: TGTGCCAGCAGTCCAGAAACAGATACGCAGTATTTT. Combining the CDR3 with reference TRBV7-9 and TRBJ2-3 gives the whole variable domain DTGVSQNPRHKITKRGQNVTFRCDPISEHNRLYWYRQTLGQGPEFLTYFQNEAQLEKSRLLSDRFSAERPKGSFSTLEIQRTEQGDSAMYLCASSPETDTQYFGPGTRLTVL.

The table lists this clone with a count of one. The rearrangement joins TRBV27 to TRBJ1-2, with unresolved D. The CDR3 is 13 amino acids. CDR1 is MNHEY and CDR2 is SMNVEV in the germline V gene (reference sequence). V was pared by 3 bases and J by 1 base, with 6 bases between. CDR3 amino acids: CASSFGSNYGYTF. In nucleotides, the CDR3 is TGTGCCAGCAGTTTCGGCAGTAACTATGGCTACACCTTC.

The rearrangement uses TRBV5-1 and TRBJ1-4; a weak D match, TRBD1 (6 bases). Germline-derived CDR1 and CDR2 are SGHRS and YFSETQ. The CDR3 runs 16 residues. V was shortened by 3 bases and J by 4 bases, with 16 bases between the two germline ends. In nucleotides, the CDR3 is TGCGCCAGCAGCTCCGGTGGGGGGGGCAATAATGAAAAACTGTTTTTT. Translating gives CASSSGGGGNNEKLFF. Using reference TRBV5-1 and TRBJ1-4 for the parts outside the CDR3, the full variable domain is KAGVTQTPRYLIKTRGQQVTLSCSPISGHRSVSWYQQTPGQGLQFLFEYFSETQRNKGNFPGRFSGRQFSNSRSEMNVSTLELGDSALYLCASSSGGGGNNEKLFFGSGTQLSVL.

J is TRBJ2-5 and V is TRBV5-4, with TRBD1 matching 8 bases. The CDR3 covers 18 residues. Germline V gives CDR1 SGHNT, CDR2 YYREEE (reference sequence). The V and J ends lost 4 bases and 0 bases, in that order; junction bases with no gene match: 14. The CDR3 protein is CASSLLDRAPLYQETQYF. DNA of the CDR3: TGTGCCAGCAGCCTTCTGGACAGGGCCCCTCTATACCAAGAGACCCAGTACTTC.

The V and J genes are TRBV6-5 and TRBJ1-4, with D tentatively TRBD1 (5 bases). Germline V lookup: CDR1 MNHEY, CDR2 SVGAGI. This CDR3 has 15 residues. V lost 0 bases, J lost 8 bases, and 13 bases lay in between. The CDR3 is CASSYSGRVQEKLFF. The CDR3 region has the DNA TGTGCCAGCAGTTACTCGGGCAGGGTCCAGGAAAAACTGTTTTTT.

CDR3 amino acids: CASSVATGGDNEQFF. The CDR3, as DNA: TGTGCCAGCAGCGTAGCCACAGGGGGGGACAATGAGCAGTTCTTC. This chain connects TRBV9 to TRBJ2-1, with D possibly matching TRBD1 (8 bases). V gave up 0 bases and J gave up 5 bases, with 12 bases separating them. Looked up from germline, CDR1 is SGDLS and CDR2 is YYNGEE. There are 15 residues in the CDR3.